This TCR beta chain is from a study of cytomegalovirus exposure and HLA in healthy donors. Primers included in the PCR were 60 Vbeta and 13 Jbeta primers. Produced via immunoSEQ multiplex PCR; TCRdb's table is partial and in-frame only. This listing includes about 200,000 clones. The sequence derives from a boy younger than 18 in good health and CMV-seronegative. Sequenced sample: PBMCs.

Here the CDR3 reads CASSLVDRAGGYTF. CDR3 coding DNA: TGCGCCAGCAGCTTGGTCGACAGGGCCGGGGGCTACACCTTC. The V call is TRBV5-1, the J call TRBJ1-2, with 7 bases lining up with TRBD1. Per the germline V gene, CDR1 is SGHRS and CDR2 is YFSETQ. This CDR3 is 14 amino acids long. The ends lost 0 bases at V and 8 bases at J; junction bases unmatched: 7.